Listed below are T cell receptor beta chains from one sample, sequenced in a study of blood T cell repertoires in COVID-19. Using immunoSEQ multiplex PCR, the repertoire was profiled, and TCRdb retains in-frame clones only, with some absent. The sample holds about 320,000 clones, 90% seen once. The sample consisted of PBMCs or T cells enriched from blood (not recorded which). Receptor source: a man between 60 and 75 years old who had recovered from COVID-19. Both conserved end residues are part of each CDR3. Each record gives: J gene, V gene, D gene, CDR3 protein. D genes are given only for firm matches.

j_call: TRBJ1-2
v_call: TRBV13
d_call: TRBD1
cdr3_aa: CASSSRQGSESGYTF

j_call: TRBJ2-7
v_call: TRBV2
d_call: TRBD1
cdr3_aa: CASSEGGGQTYEQYF

j_call: TRBJ1-4
v_call: TRBV4-2
d_call: -
cdr3_aa: CASSRKTGREEKLFF

j_call: TRBJ1-4
v_call: TRBV4-3
d_call: TRBD1
cdr3_aa: CASSQKRDRGHTTNEKLFF

j_call: TRBJ2-3
v_call: TRBV9
d_call: TRBD2
cdr3_aa: CASSDLAGGPYTQYF

j_call: TRBJ2-2
v_call: TRBV7-9
d_call: -
cdr3_aa: CASSSYTGELFF

j_call: TRBJ1-1
v_call: TRBV27
d_call: TRBD1
cdr3_aa: CASSWDSRTEAFF

j_call: TRBJ1-6
v_call: TRBV6-1
d_call: -
cdr3_aa: CASSEWDKSNSPLHF

j_call: TRBJ2-7
v_call: TRBV18
d_call: -
cdr3_aa: CASSPGGQSLGIAF

j_call: TRBJ1-2
v_call: TRBV30
d_call: -
cdr3_aa: CAWSVRWYRLYYGYTF

j_call: TRBJ1-2
v_call: TRBV6-5
d_call: -
cdr3_aa: CATLRSGGLYGYTF

j_call: TRBJ2-2
v_call: TRBV7-3
d_call: -
cdr3_aa: CASSLGPMGGELFF

j_call: TRBJ1-2
v_call: TRBV10-3
d_call: TRBD1
cdr3_aa: CATSAGQGASGYTF

j_call: TRBJ2-1
v_call: TRBV6-1
d_call: TRBD2
cdr3_aa: CASSEAQIGLAGVYNEQFF

j_call: TRBJ2-7
v_call: TRBV3-1/TRBV3-2
d_call: -
cdr3_aa: CASSQARGSDEQYF

j_call: TRBJ2-1
v_call: TRBV23-1
d_call: -
cdr3_aa: CASRRMSSYNEQFF

j_call: TRBJ1-1
v_call: TRBV2
d_call: -
cdr3_aa: CASSLRGKNTEAFF

j_call: TRBJ1-2
v_call: TRBV3-1/TRBV3-2
d_call: -
cdr3_aa: CASSQTRTDLSDGYTF

j_call: TRBJ2-7
v_call: TRBV11-3
d_call: -
cdr3_aa: CASSTRTKFSYEQYF

j_call: TRBJ1-1
v_call: TRBV4-2
d_call: -
cdr3_aa: CASSPRPNTEAFF

j_call: TRBJ1-5
v_call: TRBV10-3
d_call: -
cdr3_aa: CAISEAPWRNQPQHF

j_call: TRBJ2-1
v_call: TRBV10-3
d_call: -
cdr3_aa: CAISGSVSSYNEQFF

j_call: TRBJ1-3
v_call: TRBV29-1
d_call: -
cdr3_aa: CSVEDSRGRGNTIYF

j_call: TRBJ1-4
v_call: TRBV4-1
d_call: -
cdr3_aa: CASSQLLATNEKLFF

j_call: TRBJ2-2
v_call: TRBV10-2
d_call: TRBD1
cdr3_aa: CASRSTGGNRNTGELFF

j_call: TRBJ2-7
v_call: TRBV18
d_call: -
cdr3_aa: CASSPRAGGTYEQYF

j_call: TRBJ1-1
v_call: TRBV28
d_call: TRBD1
cdr3_aa: CASSQRYRGEPEAFF

j_call: TRBJ1-2
v_call: TRBV4-1
d_call: -
cdr3_aa: CASSQDFRYTF

j_call: TRBJ2-1
v_call: TRBV19
d_call: -
cdr3_aa: CASSKLRRRDYNEQFF

j_call: TRBJ2-7
v_call: TRBV6-5
d_call: -
cdr3_aa: CASIAGHGEQYF

j_call: TRBJ2-4
v_call: TRBV9
d_call: TRBD1
cdr3_aa: CASSADPRGLDRDIQYF

j_call: TRBJ2-1
v_call: TRBV4-1
d_call: -
cdr3_aa: CASSQGLSLNEQFF

j_call: TRBJ1-1
v_call: TRBV3-1/TRBV3-2
d_call: TRBD1
cdr3_aa: CASSLTGENTEAFF

j_call: TRBJ1-2
v_call: TRBV24-1
d_call: -
cdr3_aa: CATGTRDDYGYTF